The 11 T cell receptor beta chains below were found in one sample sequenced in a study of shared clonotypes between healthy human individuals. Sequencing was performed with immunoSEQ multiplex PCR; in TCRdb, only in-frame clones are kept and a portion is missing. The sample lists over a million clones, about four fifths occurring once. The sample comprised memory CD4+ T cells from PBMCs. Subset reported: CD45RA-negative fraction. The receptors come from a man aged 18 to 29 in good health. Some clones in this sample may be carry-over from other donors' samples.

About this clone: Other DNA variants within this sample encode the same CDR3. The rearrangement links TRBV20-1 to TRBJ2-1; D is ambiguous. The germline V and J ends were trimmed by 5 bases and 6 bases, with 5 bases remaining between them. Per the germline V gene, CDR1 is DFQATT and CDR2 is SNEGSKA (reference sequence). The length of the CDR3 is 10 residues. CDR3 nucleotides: TGCAGTGCTGCCCGCAATGAGCAGTTCTTC. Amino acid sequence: CSAARNEQFF.

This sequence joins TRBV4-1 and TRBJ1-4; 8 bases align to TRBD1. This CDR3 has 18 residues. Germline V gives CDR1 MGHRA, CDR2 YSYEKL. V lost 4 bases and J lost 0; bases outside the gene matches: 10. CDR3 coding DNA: TGCGCCAGCAGCCCAAAGGGACAGGAAATTGCAACTAATGAAAAACTGTTTTTT. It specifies CASSPKGQEIATNEKLFF.

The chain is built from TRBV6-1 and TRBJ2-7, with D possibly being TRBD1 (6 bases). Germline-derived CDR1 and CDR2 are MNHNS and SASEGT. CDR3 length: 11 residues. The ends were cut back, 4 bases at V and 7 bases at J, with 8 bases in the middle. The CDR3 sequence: CASSATGEQYF. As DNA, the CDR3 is TGTGCCAGCAGTGCCACAGGGGAGCAGTACTTC.

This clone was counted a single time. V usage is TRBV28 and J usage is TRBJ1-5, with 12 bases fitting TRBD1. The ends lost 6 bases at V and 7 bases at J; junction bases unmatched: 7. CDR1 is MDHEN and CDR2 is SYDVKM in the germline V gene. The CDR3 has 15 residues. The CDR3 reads CASSPGTGGWQPQHF. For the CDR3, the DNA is TGTGCCAGCAGCCCCGGGACAGGGGGCTGGCAGCCCCAGCATTTT. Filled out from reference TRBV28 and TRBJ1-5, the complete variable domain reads DVKVTQSSRYLVKRTGEKVFLECVQDMDHENMFWYRQDPGLGLRLIYFSYDVKMKEKGDIPEGYSVSREKKERFSLILESASTNQTSMYLCASSPGTGGWQPQHFGDGTRLSIL.

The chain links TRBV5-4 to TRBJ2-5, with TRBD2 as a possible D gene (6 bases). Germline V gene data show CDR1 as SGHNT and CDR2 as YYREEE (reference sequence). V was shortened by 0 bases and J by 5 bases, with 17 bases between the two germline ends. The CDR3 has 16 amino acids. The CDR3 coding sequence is TGTGCCAGCAGCTTGGGGACTAACGGATTTGTGGAGACCCAGTACTTC. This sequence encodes CASSLGTNGFVETQYF.

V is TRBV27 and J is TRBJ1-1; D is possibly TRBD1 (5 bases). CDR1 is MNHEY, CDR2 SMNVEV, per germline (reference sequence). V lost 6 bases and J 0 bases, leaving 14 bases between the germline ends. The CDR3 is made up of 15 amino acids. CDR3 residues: CASRRRQSMNTEAFF. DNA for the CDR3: TGTGCCAGCAGGAGGAGACAGAGCATGAACACTGAAGCTTTCTTT.

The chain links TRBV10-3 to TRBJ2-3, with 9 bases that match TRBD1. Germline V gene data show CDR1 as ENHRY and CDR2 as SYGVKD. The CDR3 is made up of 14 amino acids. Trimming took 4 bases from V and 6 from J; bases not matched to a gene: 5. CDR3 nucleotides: TGTGCCATCAGTGTTGGGACAGGGAACGATACGCAGTATTTT. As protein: CAISVGTGNDTQYF.

This CDR3 reads CASSLWVTTYEQYF. The CDR3 DNA is TGTGCCAGCAGCCTATGGGTGACCACCTACGAGCAGTACTTC. V is TRBV28 and J is TRBJ2-7; D is undetermined. The CDR3 sequence is 14 residues long. The germline V gene has CDR1 MDHEN and CDR2 SYDVKM. V dropped 6 bases and J dropped 2 bases, with 14 bases sitting between them.

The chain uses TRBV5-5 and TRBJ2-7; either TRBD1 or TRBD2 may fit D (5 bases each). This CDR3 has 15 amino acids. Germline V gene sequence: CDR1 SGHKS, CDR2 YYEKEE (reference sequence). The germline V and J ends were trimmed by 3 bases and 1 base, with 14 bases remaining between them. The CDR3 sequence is CASSSTSGGSYEQYF. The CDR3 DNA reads TGTGCCAGCAGCTCAACGTCTGGGGGTTCCTACGAGCAGTACTTC.

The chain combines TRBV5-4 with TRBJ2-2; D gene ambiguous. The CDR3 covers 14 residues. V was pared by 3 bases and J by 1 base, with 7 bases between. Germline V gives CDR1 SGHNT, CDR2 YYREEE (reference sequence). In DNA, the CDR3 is TGTGCCAGCAGCTCTTACAGGAACACCGGGGAGCTGTTTTTT. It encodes CASSSYRNTGELFF.

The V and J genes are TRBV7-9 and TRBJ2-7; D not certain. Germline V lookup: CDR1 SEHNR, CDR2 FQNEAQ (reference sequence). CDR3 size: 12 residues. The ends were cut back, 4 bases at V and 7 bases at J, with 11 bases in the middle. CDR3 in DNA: TGTGCCAGCAGCTCGGAAGTTGGGGAGCAGTACTTC. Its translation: CASSSEVGEQYF.